These T cell receptor beta chains were read from a single sample in a study of blood T cell repertoires in COVID-19. The data were produced by immunoSEQ multiplex PCR, yet TCRdb's version contains in-frame clones alone and is incomplete. This repertoire shows a few hundred thousand clones, about 87% found once; its top ten account for around 3.2%. The sequenced sample was PBMCs or T cells enriched from blood (not recorded which). These receptors were obtained from a woman in her forties who had been exposed to COVID-19. Each CDR3 is given with its conserved first and last residue. A D gene is named only where the DNA matches it firmly. Where a row states a size, it is once, few, many or the class of an expanded clone; other rows omit it.

length: 13
V: TRBV28
D: -
J: TRBJ1-1
size: -
CDR3: CASSLRETGEAFF
DNA: TGTGCCAGCAGTTTAAGGGAGACCGGTGAAGCTTTCTTT

length: 15
V: TRBV6-5
D: TRBD1
J: TRBJ2-1
size: -
CDR3: CASRINRDRGNEQFF
DNA: TGTGCCAGCAGAATAAACCGGGACAGGGGGAATGAGCAGTTCTTC

length: 14
V: TRBV28
D: TRBD1
J: TRBJ1-1
size: -
CDR3: CASSLGTGVTEAFF
DNA: TGTGCCAGCAGTCTGGGGACAGGGGTCACTGAAGCTTTCTTT

length: 14
V: TRBV5-1
D: -
J: TRBJ1-4
size: -
CDR3: CASSLMAVNEKLFF
DNA: TGCGCCAGCAGCTTGATGGCAGTTAATGAAAAACTGTTTTTT

length: 14
V: TRBV7-9
D: -
J: TRBJ2-5
size: -
CDR3: CASSLGRIQETQYF
DNA: TGTGCCAGCAGCTTGGGGCGGATACAAGAGACCCAGTACTTC

length: 15
V: TRBV7-3
D: -
J: TRBJ1-1
size: -
CDR3: CARSQGRGGWTEAFF
DNA: TGTGCCAGATCCCAGGGACGAGGGGGTTGGACTGAAGCTTTCTTT

length: 14
V: TRBV25-1
D: -
J: TRBJ1-1
size: many
CDR3: CASSEQRGGTEAFF
DNA: TGTGCCAGCAGTGAACAGAGGGGGGGCACTGAAGCTTTCTTT

length: 13
V: TRBV27
D: -
J: TRBJ1-5
size: -
CDR3: CASSNRANQPQHF
DNA: TGTGCCAGCAGCAACAGGGCCAATCAGCCCCAGCATTTT

length: 16
V: TRBV29-1
D: -
J: TRBJ1-1
size: -
CDR3: CSVMSYQSVSGTEAFF
DNA: TGCAGCGTTATGAGTTATCAGTCAGTTTCGGGCACTGAAGCTTTCTTT

length: 12
V: TRBV6-5
D: -
J: TRBJ1-6
size: -
CDR3: CASNSGNSPLHF
DNA: TGTGCCAGCAACTCAGGCAATTCACCCCTCCACTTT

length: 13
V: TRBV5-1
D: -
J: TRBJ1-1
size: -
CDR3: CASSFRGNTEAFF
DNA: TGTGCCAGCAGCTTCCGGGGGAACACTGAAGCTTTCTTT

length: 16
V: TRBV7-9
D: TRBD1
J: TRBJ1-1
size: -
CDR3: CASSSQGVFGNTEAFF
DNA: TGTGCCAGCAGCTCACAGGGGGTTTTTGGGAACACTGAAGCTTTCTTT

length: 18
V: TRBV5-1
D: -
J: TRBJ1-6
size: many
CDR3: CASSLVLAGQGRDSPLHF
DNA: TGCGCCAGCAGCTTGGTCTTGGCCGGGCAGGGGAGAGATTCACCCCTCCACTTT

length: 16
V: TRBV4-2
D: TRBD2
J: TRBJ2-3
size: -
CDR3: CASSQGSGLAGDTQYF
DNA: TGTGCCAGCAGCCAAGGATCCGGACTAGCGGGAGATACGCAGTATTTT

length: 15
V: TRBV7-2
D: TRBD2
J: TRBJ2-1
size: -
CDR3: CASSPRLAGGREQFF
DNA: TGTGCCAGCAGCCCCCGACTAGCGGGAGGGCGGGAGCAGTTCTTC

length: 14
V: TRBV7-9
D: TRBD2
J: TRBJ2-4
size: -
CDR3: CASSLGFREGIQYF
DNA: TGTGCCAGCAGCTTAGGGTTTCGGGAGGGTATTCAGTACTTC

length: 19
V: TRBV7-3
D: TRBD2
J: TRBJ2-3
size: once
CDR3: CASSRRASGGALNTDTQYF
DNA: TGTGCCAGCAGCCGACGCGCTAGCGGGGGGGCCTTAAACACAGATACGCAGTATTTT

length: 16
V: TRBV30
D: TRBD1
J: TRBJ1-6
size: -
CDR3: CAWRGNRDRANSPLHF
DNA: TGTGCCTGGAGGGGGAACCGGGACAGGGCTAATTCACCCCTCCACTTT

length: 13
V: TRBV20-1
D: -
J: TRBJ1-5
size: -
CDR3: CSASGGVNQPQHF
DNA: TGCAGTGCTAGTGGGGGGGTCAATCAGCCCCAGCATTTT

length: 13
V: TRBV7-3
D: -
J: TRBJ1-5
size: -
CDR3: CASSSDRGQPQHF
DNA: TGTGCCAGCAGCTCGGACCGAGGGCAGCCCCAGCATTTT

length: 17
V: TRBV5-1
D: TRBD2
J: TRBJ2-3
size: -
CDR3: CASETGLVSSGTDTQYF
DNA: TGTGCCAGCGAAACGGGACTAGTCTCGTCGGGCACAGATACGCAGTATTTT

length: 14
V: TRBV2
D: TRBD1
J: TRBJ1-5
size: -
CDR3: CASSRQGANQPQHF
DNA: TGTGCCAGCAGTCGACAGGGCGCCAATCAGCCCCAGCATTTT

length: 15
V: TRBV14
D: TRBD1
J: TRBJ1-2
size: -
CDR3: CASSQERTGNYGYTF
DNA: TGTGCCAGCAGCCAAGAAAGGACAGGGAACTATGGCTACACCTTC

length: 15
V: TRBV18
D: -
J: TRBJ2-1
size: -
CDR3: CASSPSTGRRNEQFF
DNA: TGTGCCAGCTCACCCTCTACCGGACGGAGGAATGAGCAGTTCTTC

length: 14
V: TRBV28
D: TRBD2
J: TRBJ2-1
size: -
CDR3: CASTYSGGAKLPFF
DNA: TGTGCCAGCACCTATAGCGGGGGGGCCAAGCTCCCGTTCTTC

length: 17
V: TRBV19
D: TRBD1
J: TRBJ1-3
size: -
CDR3: CASSLGRDRAPGNTIYF
DNA: TGTGCCAGTAGTCTCGGCCGGGACAGGGCGCCTGGAAACACCATATATTTT

length: 15
V: TRBV4-2
D: -
J: TRBJ1-5
size: -
CDR3: CASSQERQLNQPQHF
DNA: TGTGCCAGCAGCCAAGAACGACAGCTGAATCAGCCCCAGCATTTT

length: 13
V: TRBV5-1
D: -
J: TRBJ2-3
size: -
CDR3: CASKEELADTQYF
DNA: TGTGCCAGCAAGGAGGAGTTAGCAGATACGCAGTATTTT

length: 13
V: TRBV19
D: -
J: TRBJ2-6
size: -
CDR3: CATHYSGANVLTF
DNA: TGTGCCACTCACTACTCTGGGGCCAACGTCCTGACTTTC

length: 17
V: TRBV2
D: TRBD2
J: TRBJ2-5
size: -
CDR3: CASSGGLATSQGETQYF
DNA: TGTGCCAGCAGTGGTGGACTAGCGACTTCACAGGGGGAGACCCAGTACTTC

length: 14
V: TRBV5-1
D: -
J: TRBJ2-1
size: -
CDR3: CASSLARVVNEQFF
DNA: TGTGCCAGCAGCTTGGCGCGGGTGGTGAATGAGCAGTTCTTC

length: 15
V: TRBV5-4
D: -
J: TRBJ2-7
size: -
CDR3: CASRNRVGGTYEQYF
DNA: TGTGCCAGCAGAAACCGCGTCGGGGGTACCTACGAGCAGTACTTC

length: 19
V: TRBV7-9
D: -
J: TRBJ1-2
size: -
CDR3: CASSLGSGVSPFTNYGYTF
DNA: TGTGCCAGCAGCTTAGGCTCAGGGGTCTCCCCTTTTACTAACTATGGCTACACCTTC

length: 13
V: TRBV30
D: -
J: TRBJ2-7
size: -
CDR3: CACTGVFNYEQYF
DNA: TGTGCCTGCACCGGTGTCTTCAACTACGAGCAGTACTTC

length: 11
V: TRBV6-5
D: -
J: TRBJ1-1
size: -
CDR3: CASSYGGGAFF
DNA: TGTGCCAGCAGTTACGGAGGAGGGGCTTTCTTT

length: 15
V: TRBV27
D: -
J: TRBJ2-4
size: -
CDR3: CASSSRTIAKNIQYF
DNA: TGTGCCAGCAGTTCACGGACAATAGCCAAAAACATTCAGTACTTC

length: 14
V: TRBV11-2
D: -
J: TRBJ1-2
size: -
CDR3: CASSLPGSGYGYTF
DNA: TGTGCCAGCAGCTTACCGGGGTCAGGATATGGCTACACCTTC

length: 15
V: TRBV6-5
D: TRBD2
J: TRBJ2-7
size: -
CDR3: CASSTPAGGSYEQYF
DNA: TGTGCCAGCAGTACCCCAGCGGGGGGTTCCTACGAGCAGTACTTC

length: 13
V: TRBV11-3
D: -
J: TRBJ2-7
size: -
CDR3: CASSPTGSYEQYF
DNA: TGTGCCAGCAGCCCGACAGGTTCCTACGAGCAGTACTTC

length: 14
V: TRBV5-1
D: -
J: TRBJ2-5
size: -
CDR3: CASSLSAGRETQYF
DNA: TGCGCCAGCAGCTTGTCAGCAGGGCGGGAGACCCAGTACTTC

length: 13
V: TRBV27
D: -
J: TRBJ1-1
size: -
CDR3: CASSRTVNTEAFF
DNA: TGTGCCAGCAGTCGGACAGTGAACACTGAAGCTTTCTTT

length: 18
V: TRBV5-1
D: TRBD2
J: TRBJ2-7
size: -
CDR3: CASSSPQMTSGGAREQYF
DNA: TGCGCCAGCAGCTCACCGCAAATGACTAGCGGGGGGGCTCGAGAGCAGTACTTC

length: 17
V: TRBV7-3
D: TRBD2
J: TRBJ2-1
size: -
CDR3: CASSPTSGRSSYNEQFF
DNA: TGTGCCAGCAGCCCCACTAGCGGGAGGAGCTCCTACAATGAGCAGTTCTTC

length: 15
V: TRBV25-1
D: TRBD1
J: TRBJ2-3
size: -
CDR3: CASSDHRGRTDTQYF
DNA: TGTGCCAGCAGTGACCACAGGGGGCGAACAGATACGCAGTATTTT

length: 15
V: TRBV6-5
D: -
J: TRBJ2-7
size: once
CDR3: CASRPTGGRSYEQYF
DNA: TGTGCCAGCAGACCCACAGGAGGGAGATCATACGAGCAGTACTTC

length: 18
V: TRBV29-1
D: -
J: TRBJ2-6
size: -
CDR3: CSVKAQGPMRSGANVLTF
DNA: TGCAGCGTGAAGGCTCAGGGGCCAATGAGGTCTGGGGCCAACGTCCTGACTTTC

length: 14
V: TRBV6-5
D: -
J: TRBJ2-3
size: -
CDR3: CASNSLRGGRTQYF
DNA: TGTGCCAGCAACTCCCTTAGGGGGGGCCGGACGCAGTATTTT

length: 15
V: TRBV7-9
D: -
J: TRBJ2-2
size: -
CDR3: CASSLGGDHTGELFF
DNA: TGTGCCAGCAGCTTAGGAGGAGATCACACCGGGGAGCTGTTTTTT